The rows below give T cell receptor beta chains drawn from one sample of a study of T cell repertoires in cytomegalovirus infection. MiXCR, applied by TCRdb to the reads, yields one record per CDR3 protein. Of a few hundred thousand distinct CDR3 sequences in the sample, about 34% were seen once. For these TCRs, the target antigens are not known. Sequences were derived from cultured PBMCs, sampled from culture after CMV antigen stimulation. Every receptor here comes from a human donor in good health (CMV status not recorded). Some clones in this sample may be carry-over from other donors' samples. Both conserved end residues are part of each CDR3. Each record gives: V gene, J gene, CDR3 protein.

V: TRBV6-2/TRBV6-3; J: TRBJ1-1; CDR3: CASSYSRSGLRAFF
V: TRBV20-1; J: TRBJ2-7; CDR3: CSPRPPAPYEQYF
V: TRBV27; J: TRBJ2-1; CDR3: CASSLGLGHNEQFF
V: TRBV6-2/TRBV6-3; J: TRBJ2-1; CDR3: CASSYLPMASGIDNEQFF
V: TRBV28; J: TRBJ1-6; CDR3: CASSGQGGGSPLHF
V: TRBV7-8; J: TRBJ1-3; CDR3: CASSFGYSGNTIYF
V: TRBV20-1; J: TRBJ1-1; CDR3: CSAASSLGTEAFF
V: TRBV10-3; J: TRBJ1-3; CDR3: CAISDRTAGNTIYF
V: TRBV6-6; J: TRBJ2-7; CDR3: CASSYEWGTYEQYF
V: TRBV20-1; J: TRBJ2-7; CDR3: CSARLADYEQYF
V: TRBV19; J: TRBJ1-2; CDR3: CASSISVYGYTF
V: TRBV28; J: TRBJ1-2; CDR3: CASSLLSGGDYGYTF
V: TRBV7-2; J: TRBJ1-1; CDR3: CASSRDFGTLAEAFF
V: TRBV7-9; J: TRBJ2-3; CDR3: CASSLPPTSGGTDTQYF
V: TRBV20-1; J: TRBJ2-1; CDR3: CSAREADTTYNEQFF
V: TRBV11-2; J: TRBJ1-1; CDR3: CASSTALNTEAFF
V: TRBV5-6; J: TRBJ2-7; CDR3: CASSLYGLYEQYF
V: TRBV4-2; J: TRBJ2-7; CDR3: CASSERLSYEQYF
V: TRBV7-6; J: TRBJ2-1; CDR3: CASSLVTSGNEQFF
V: TRBV4-1; J: TRBJ1-6; CDR3: CASSQGASSPLHF
V: TRBV7-6; J: TRBJ2-3; CDR3: CASSLGEGMGTQYF
V: TRBV6-2/TRBV6-3; J: TRBJ1-2; CDR3: CASSYGETGGPNYGYTF
V: TRBV4-1; J: TRBJ2-1; CDR3: CASSQQSSEISYNEQFF
V: TRBV7-2; J: TRBJ2-7; CDR3: CASSVSNSYEQYF
V: TRBV7-2; J: TRBJ2-1; CDR3: CASSLDAGREQFF
V: TRBV7-2; J: TRBJ1-5; CDR3: CASTTRGGQPQHF
V: TRBV7-8; J: TRBJ2-5; CDR3: CASSYRGRTAGETQYF
V: TRBV19; J: TRBJ2-7; CDR3: CASSGRSTGTGYGEQYF
V: TRBV19; J: TRBJ1-3; CDR3: CASQGAGNTIYF
V: TRBV6-6; J: TRBJ2-6; CDR3: CASSYFYRTDRGANVLTF
V: TRBV15; J: TRBJ2-5; CDR3: CATSRVFSDPAETQYF
V: TRBV20-1; J: TRBJ2-5; CDR3: CSAVWAGGPQGTQYF
V: TRBV9; J: TRBJ1-6; CDR3: CASSVGGPESPLHF
V: TRBV4-1; J: TRBJ1-6; CDR3: CASSQLTGKMDSPLHF
V: TRBV20-1; J: TRBJ1-2; CDR3: CSASEGANYGYTF
V: TRBV5-1; J: TRBJ2-1; CDR3: CASSLAAGLAGFNEQFF
V: TRBV27; J: TRBJ2-3; CDR3: CASSRRLLTDTQYF
V: TRBV7-9; J: TRBJ1-2; CDR3: CASSLSEGASGYTF
V: TRBV12-3/TRBV12-4; J: TRBJ1-1; CDR3: CASRPDRQNTEAFF
V: TRBV7-7; J: TRBJ2-1; CDR3: CASSPGFYNEQFF
V: TRBV19; J: TRBJ1-1; CDR3: CASTLNSAGGTEAFF
V: TRBV7-2; J: TRBJ1-2; CDR3: CASSRQGVLGYTF
V: TRBV11-2; J: TRBJ1-5; CDR3: CASSFDLQGARQPQHF
V: TRBV5-1; J: TRBJ1-2; CDR3: CASSSEGWGYTF
V: TRBV19; J: TRBJ2-1; CDR3: CASGDRSGNEQFF
V: TRBV24-1; J: TRBJ2-1; CDR3: CATSDPTSPLLTKFF
V: TRBV7-8; J: TRBJ1-1; CDR3: CASSPPGFMNTEAFF
V: TRBV24-1; J: TRBJ2-1; CDR3: CATSDLEGQGANNEQFF
V: TRBV27; J: TRBJ1-2; CDR3: CASSSEGLQGCGYTF
V: TRBV6-2/TRBV6-3; J: TRBJ1-4; CDR3: CASREHGTANEKLFF
V: TRBV30; J: TRBJ2-7; CDR3: CAWETDSYEQYF
V: TRBV24-1; J: TRBJ2-5; CDR3: CATSDPLGPLRETQYF
V: TRBV12-3/TRBV12-4; J: TRBJ2-1; CDR3: CASSFYSSSYNEQFF
V: TRBV7-2; J: TRBJ1-1; CDR3: CASSLDLLGGPRTEAFF
V: TRBV7-2; J: TRBJ2-1; CDR3: CASSQVRVEQFF